This T cell receptor beta chain was recorded in a study of response to subunit inactivated influenza vaccine. Study outcomes and limitations: The authors offered the suggestion that each seasonal influenza vaccination recruits few new T cells.

TCRdb itself ran the RT-PCR reads through MiXCR, one entry per CDR3 protein. The table includes fewer than 600,000 distinct CDR3 sequences, approximately 7.7% detected once. This clonotype was picked up a small number of times. Its antigen is not known. From germline, CDR1 is SGHTA and CDR2 FQGNSA. The germline V and J ends were trimmed by 1 base and 5 bases, with 9 bases remaining between them. There are 13 residues in the CDR3. The receptor was derived from a man between 50 and 69 years old who received an inactivated influenza vaccine. The chain links TRBV7-2 to TRBJ2-7; a weak D match, TRBD2 (6 bases). Sequences were derived from PBMCs from blood, sampled less than 25 months after vaccination. CDR3 nucleotide sequence: TGTGCCAGCAGCTTAGTTAGCGGCGACGAGCAGTACTTC. Its translation is CASSLVSGDEQYF.